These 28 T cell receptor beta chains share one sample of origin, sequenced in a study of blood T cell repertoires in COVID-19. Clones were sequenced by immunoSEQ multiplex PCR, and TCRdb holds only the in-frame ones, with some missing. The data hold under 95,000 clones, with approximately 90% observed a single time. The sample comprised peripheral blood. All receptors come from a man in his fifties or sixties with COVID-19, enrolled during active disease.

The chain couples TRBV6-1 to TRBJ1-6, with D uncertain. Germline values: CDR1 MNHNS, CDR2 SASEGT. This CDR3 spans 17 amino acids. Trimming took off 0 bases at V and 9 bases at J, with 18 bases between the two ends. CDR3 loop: CASSEAWFGEGISPLHF. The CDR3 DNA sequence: TGTGCCAGCAGTGAAGCTTGGTTCGGGGAGGGTATTTCACCCCTCCACTTT.

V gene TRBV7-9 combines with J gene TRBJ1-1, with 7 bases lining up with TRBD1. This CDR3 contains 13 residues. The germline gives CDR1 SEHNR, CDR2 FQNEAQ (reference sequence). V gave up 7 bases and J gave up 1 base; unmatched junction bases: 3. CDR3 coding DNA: TGTGCCAGCACCGGGACAGAGAACACTGAAGCTTTCTTT. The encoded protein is CASTGTENTEAFF.

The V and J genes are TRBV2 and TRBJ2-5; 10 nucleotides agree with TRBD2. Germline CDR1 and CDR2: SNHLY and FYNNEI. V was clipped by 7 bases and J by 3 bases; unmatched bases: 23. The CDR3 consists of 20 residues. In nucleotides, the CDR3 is TGTGCCAGCACCTGGGGCCCTGGATTGTCTAGCGGGAGAGCAGAAGAGACCCAGTACTTC. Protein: CASTWGPGLSSGRAEETQYF.

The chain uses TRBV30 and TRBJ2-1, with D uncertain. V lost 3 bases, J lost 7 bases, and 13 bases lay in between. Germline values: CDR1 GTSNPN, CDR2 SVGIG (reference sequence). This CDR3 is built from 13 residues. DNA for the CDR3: TGTGCCTGGAGCTCTCGAGGAATAAATGAGCAGTTCTTC. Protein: CAWSSRGINEQFF.

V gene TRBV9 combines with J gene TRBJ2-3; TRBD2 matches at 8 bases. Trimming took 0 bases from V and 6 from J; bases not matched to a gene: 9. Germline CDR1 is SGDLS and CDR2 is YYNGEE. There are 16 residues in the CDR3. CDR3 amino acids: CASSVGGTRWGDTQYF. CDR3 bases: TGTGCCAGCAGCGTAGGAGGGACTAGATGGGGTGATACGCAGTATTTT.

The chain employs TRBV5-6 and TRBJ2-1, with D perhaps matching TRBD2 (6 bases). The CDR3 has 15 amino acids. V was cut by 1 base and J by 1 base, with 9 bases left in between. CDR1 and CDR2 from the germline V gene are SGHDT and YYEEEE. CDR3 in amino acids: CASSLFGRSYNEQFF. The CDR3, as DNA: TGTGCCAGCAGCTTGTTTGGGAGGTCCTACAATGAGCAGTTCTTC.

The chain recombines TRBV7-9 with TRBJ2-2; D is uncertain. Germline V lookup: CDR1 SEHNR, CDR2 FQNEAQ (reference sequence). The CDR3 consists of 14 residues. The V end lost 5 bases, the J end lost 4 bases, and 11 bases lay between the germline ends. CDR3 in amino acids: CASSPPGTTGELFF. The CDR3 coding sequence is TGTGCCAGCAGCCCCCCAGGTACCACCGGGGAGCTGTTTTTT.

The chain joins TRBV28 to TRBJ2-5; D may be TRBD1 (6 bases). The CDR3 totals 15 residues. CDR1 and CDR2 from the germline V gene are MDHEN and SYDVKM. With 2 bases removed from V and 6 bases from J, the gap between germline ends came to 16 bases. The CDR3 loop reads CASSLGQGILKTQYF. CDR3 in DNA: TGTGCCAGCAGTTTAGGGCAGGGGATTTTAAAGACCCAGTACTTC.

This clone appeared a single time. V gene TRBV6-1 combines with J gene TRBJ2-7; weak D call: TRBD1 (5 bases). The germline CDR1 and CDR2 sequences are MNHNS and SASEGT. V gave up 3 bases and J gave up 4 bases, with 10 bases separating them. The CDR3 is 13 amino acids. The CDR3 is CASSEGPLYEQYF. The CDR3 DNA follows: TGTGCCAGCAGTGAGGGGCCCCTTTACGAGCAGTACTTC.

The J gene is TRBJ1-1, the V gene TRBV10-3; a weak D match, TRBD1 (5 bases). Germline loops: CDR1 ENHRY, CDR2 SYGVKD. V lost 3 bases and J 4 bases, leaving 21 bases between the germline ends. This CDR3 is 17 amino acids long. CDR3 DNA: TGTGCCATCAGTGAAGCTTATTGGGGCCCGATGAGCACTGAAGCTTTCTTT. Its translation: CAISEAYWGPMSTEAFF.

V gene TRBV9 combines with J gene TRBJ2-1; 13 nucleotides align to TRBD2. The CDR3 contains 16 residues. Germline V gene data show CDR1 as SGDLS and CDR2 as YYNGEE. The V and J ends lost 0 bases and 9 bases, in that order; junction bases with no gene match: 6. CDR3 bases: TGTGCCAGCAGCGTAGGACTAGCGGGAGGATACGGTGAGCAGTTCTTC. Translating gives CASSVGLAGGYGEQFF.

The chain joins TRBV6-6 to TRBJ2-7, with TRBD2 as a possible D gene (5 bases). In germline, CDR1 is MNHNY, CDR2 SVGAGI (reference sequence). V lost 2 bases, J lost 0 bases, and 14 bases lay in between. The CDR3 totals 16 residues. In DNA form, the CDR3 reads TGTGCCAGCAGTTACGCTTCCCGGGATTCCTCCTACGAGCAGTACTTC. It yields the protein CASSYASRDSSYEQYF.

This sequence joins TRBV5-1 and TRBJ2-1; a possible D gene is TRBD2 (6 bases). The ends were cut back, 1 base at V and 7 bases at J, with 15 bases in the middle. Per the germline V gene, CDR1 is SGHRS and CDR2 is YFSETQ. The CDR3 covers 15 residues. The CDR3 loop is CASSLHPGVLNEQFF. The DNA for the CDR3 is TGCGCCAGCAGCTTGCATCCGGGAGTCCTAAATGAGCAGTTCTTC.

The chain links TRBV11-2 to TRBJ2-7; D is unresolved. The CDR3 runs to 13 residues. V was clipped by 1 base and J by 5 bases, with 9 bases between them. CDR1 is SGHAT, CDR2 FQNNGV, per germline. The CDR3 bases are TGTGCCAGCAGCTTAGGGCTAGACGACGAGCAGTACTTC. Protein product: CASSLGLDDEQYF.

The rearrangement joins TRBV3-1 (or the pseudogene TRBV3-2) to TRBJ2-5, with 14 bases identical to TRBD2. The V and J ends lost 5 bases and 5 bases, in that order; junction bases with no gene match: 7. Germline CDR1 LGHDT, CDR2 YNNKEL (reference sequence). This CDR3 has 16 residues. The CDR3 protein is CASSSRLAGGLETQYF. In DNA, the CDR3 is TGTGCCAGCAGCTCCCGACTAGCGGGAGGGTTGGAGACCCAGTACTTC.

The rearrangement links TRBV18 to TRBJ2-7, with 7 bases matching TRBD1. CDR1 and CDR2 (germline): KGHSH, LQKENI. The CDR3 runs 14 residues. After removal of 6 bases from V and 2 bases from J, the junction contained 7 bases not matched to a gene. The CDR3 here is CASSPTGSTYEQYV. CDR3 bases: TGTGCCAGCTCCCCGACAGGGTCAACCTACGAGCAGTACGTC.

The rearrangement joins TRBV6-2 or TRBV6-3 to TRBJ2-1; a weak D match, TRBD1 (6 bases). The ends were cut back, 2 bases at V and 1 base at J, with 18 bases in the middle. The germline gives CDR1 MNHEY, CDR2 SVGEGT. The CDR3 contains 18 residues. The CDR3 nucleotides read TGTGCCAGCAGTTACGTTTACAGGGCTGGGCGATCCTACAATGAGCAGTTCTTC. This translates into CASSYVYRAGRSYNEQFF.

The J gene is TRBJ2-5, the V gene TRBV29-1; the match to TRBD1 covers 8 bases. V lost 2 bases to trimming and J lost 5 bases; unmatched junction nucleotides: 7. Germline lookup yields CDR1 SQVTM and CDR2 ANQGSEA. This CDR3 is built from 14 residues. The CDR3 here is CSVEQQGVGETQYF. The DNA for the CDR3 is TGCAGCGTTGAACAACAGGGGGTGGGGGAGACCCAGTACTTC.

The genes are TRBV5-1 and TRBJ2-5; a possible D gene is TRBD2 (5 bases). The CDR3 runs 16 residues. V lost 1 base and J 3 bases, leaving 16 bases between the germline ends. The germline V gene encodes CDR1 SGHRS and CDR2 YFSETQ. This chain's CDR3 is CASSLNLGGGEETQYF. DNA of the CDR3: TGCGCCAGCAGCTTGAACCTAGGAGGAGGCGAAGAGACCCAGTACTTC.

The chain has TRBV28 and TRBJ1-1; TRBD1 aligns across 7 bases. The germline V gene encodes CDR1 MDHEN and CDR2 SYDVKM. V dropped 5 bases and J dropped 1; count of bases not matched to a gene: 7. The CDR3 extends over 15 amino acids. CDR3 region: CASSLRTGGNTEAFF. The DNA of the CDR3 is TGTGCCAGCAGTCTACGGACAGGTGGGAACACTGAAGCTTTCTTT.

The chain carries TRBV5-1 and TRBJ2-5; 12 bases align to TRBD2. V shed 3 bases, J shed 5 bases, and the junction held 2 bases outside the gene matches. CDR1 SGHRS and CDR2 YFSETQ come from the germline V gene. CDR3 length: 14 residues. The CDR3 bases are TGCGCCAGCAGCTCTCTAGCGGGAGGGGAGACCCAGTACTTC. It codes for CASSSLAGGETQYF.

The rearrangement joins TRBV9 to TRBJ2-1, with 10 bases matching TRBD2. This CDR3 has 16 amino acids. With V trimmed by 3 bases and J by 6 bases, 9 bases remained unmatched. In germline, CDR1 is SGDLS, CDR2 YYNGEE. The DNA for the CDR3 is TGTGCCAGCAGCGGACCCGGGACTAGCGACCTCAATGAGCAGTTCTTC. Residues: CASSGPGTSDLNEQFF. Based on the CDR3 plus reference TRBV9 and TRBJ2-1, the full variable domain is DSGVTQTPKHLITATGQRVTLRCSPRSGDLSVYWYQQSLDQGLQFLIQYYNGEERAKGNILERFSAQQFPDLHSELNLSSLELGDSALYFCASSGPGTSDLNEQFFGPGTRLTVL.

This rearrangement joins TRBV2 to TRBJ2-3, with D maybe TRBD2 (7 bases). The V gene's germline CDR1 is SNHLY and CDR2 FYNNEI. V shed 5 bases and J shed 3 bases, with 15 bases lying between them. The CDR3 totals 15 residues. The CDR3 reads CASSYREGHTDTQYF. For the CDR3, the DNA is TGTGCCAGCAGTTACAGGGAGGGTCATACAGATACGCAGTATTTT.

The CDR3 DNA reads as TGCGCCAGCAGCTTGTCTTCGGGAGAGATAGGTGAGCAGTTCTTC. Translated: CASSLSSGEIGEQFF. This rearrangement joins TRBV5-1 to TRBJ2-1; a possible D gene is TRBD2 (6 bases). This CDR3 spans 15 amino acids. V lost 1 base to trimming and J lost 9 bases, with 17 bases between them. Germline-derived CDR1 and CDR2 are SGHRS and YFSETQ.

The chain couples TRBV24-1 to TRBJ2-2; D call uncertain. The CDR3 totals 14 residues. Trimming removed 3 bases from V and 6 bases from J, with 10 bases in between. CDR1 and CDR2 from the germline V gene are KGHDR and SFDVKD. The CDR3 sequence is CATSDQPEAGELFF. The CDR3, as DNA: TGTGCCACCAGTGATCAGCCCGAGGCCGGGGAGCTGTTTTTT.

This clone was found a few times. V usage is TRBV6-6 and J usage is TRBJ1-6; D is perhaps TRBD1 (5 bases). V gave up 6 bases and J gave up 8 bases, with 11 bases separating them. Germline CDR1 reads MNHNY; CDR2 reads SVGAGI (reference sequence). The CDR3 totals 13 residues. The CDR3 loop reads CASSGREDSPLHF. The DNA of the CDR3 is TGTGCCAGCAGCGGCAGGGAGGATTCACCCCTCCACTTT.

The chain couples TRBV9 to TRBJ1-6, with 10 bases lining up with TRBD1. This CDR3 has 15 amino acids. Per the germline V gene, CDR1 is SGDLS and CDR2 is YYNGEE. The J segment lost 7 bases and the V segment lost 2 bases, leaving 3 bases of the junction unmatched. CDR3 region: CASSVGQGGNSPLHF. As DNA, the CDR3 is TGTGCCAGCAGCGTCGGACAGGGGGGAAATTCACCCCTCCACTTT. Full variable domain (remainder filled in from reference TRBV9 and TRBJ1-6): DSGVTQTPKHLITATGQRVTLRCSPRSGDLSVYWYQQSLDQGLQFLIQYYNGEERAKGNILERFSAQQFPDLHSELNLSSLELGDSALYFCASSVGQGGNSPLHFGNGTRLTVT.

The chain's CDR3 is CASSSARVFNQPQHF. In DNA, the CDR3 is TGTGCCAGCAGCTCCGCCCGGGTCTTCAATCAGCCCCAGCATTTT. This chain connects TRBV7-8 to TRBJ1-5, with no clear D. CDR3 length: 15 amino acids. Germline loops: CDR1 SGHVS, CDR2 FQNEAQ. V lost 4 bases, J lost 3 bases, and 13 bases lay in between.